These T cell receptor beta chains were read from a single sample in a study of cytomegalovirus exposure and HLA in healthy donors. Sequenced by immunoSEQ multiplex PCR; TCRdb stores in-frame clones only, minus some. The data contain roughly 130,000 clones, over 70% of them seen just once; the ten biggest clones take up around 1.9%. The sample was PBMCs. The receptors were sampled from a woman between 40 and 55 years old in good health and CMV-seronegative. Each CDR3 is given with its conserved first and last residue. The D gene is left open where the match is weak. Not all rows give a size; the values are once, few, many and, for expanded clones, a class.

>-|-|TRBJ2-5|TRBV11-3
CASSFGQGMGETQYF
TGTGCCAGCAGCTTCGGTCAGGGTATGGGTGAGACCCAGTACTTC
>TRBD2|few|TRBJ2-5|TRBV19
CASSIGGGRFGETQYF
TGTGCCAGTAGTATCGGCGGGGGGCGGTTCGGAGAGACCCAGTACTTC
>TRBD2|-|TRBJ2-4|TRBV27
CASSRAPTSGVTKNSQYF
TGTGCCAGCAGTCGAGCACCGACTAGCGGGGTAACCAAAAACAGTCAGTACTTC
>-|-|TRBJ2-5|TRBV11-2
CASSLAGIVGTQYF
TGTGCCAGCAGCTTAGCGGGAATCGTGGGGACCCAGTACTTC
>TRBD1|-|TRBJ1-2|TRBV9
CASSVTGGDYGYTF
TGTGCCAGCAGCGTAACAGGGGGTGACTATGGCTACACCTTC
>TRBD1|-|TRBJ1-1|TRBV5-1
CASSLYTGGTEAFF
TGCGCCAGCAGCTTGTATACAGGGGGAACTGAAGCTTTCTTT
>-|-|TRBJ1-4|TRBV25-1
CASSEGGRVRGEKLFF
TGTGCCAGCAGTGAGGGAGGGAGGGTGCGGGGCGAAAAACTGTTTTTT
>TRBD1|-|TRBJ2-7|TRBV4-2
CASSQPGTAYEQYF
TGTGCCAGCAGTCAACCCGGGACAGCCTACGAGCAGTACTTC
>-|few|TRBJ2-3|TRBV18
CASSQTNTDTQYF
TGTGCCAGCTCACAAACTAACACAGATACGCAGTATTTT
>-|-|TRBJ2-7|TRBV25-1
CASSEYGGHEQYF
TGTGCCAGCAGTGAATATGGAGGACACGAGCAGTACTTC
>-|-|TRBJ1-1|TRBV5-1
CASSRGGGEGEAFF
TGCGCCAGCAGCAGGGGGGGCGGCGAAGGGGAAGCTTTCTTT
>TRBD1|-|TRBJ2-5|TRBV10-3
CAISESTGAGETQYF
TGTGCCATCAGTGAGTCGACAGGGGCGGGAGAGACCCAGTACTTC
>-|-|TRBJ2-7|TRBV27
CASSWGHTGYEQYF
TGTGCCAGCAGTTGGGGGCATACGGGATACGAGCAGTACTTC
>TRBD1|-|TRBJ2-2|TRBV30
CAWSNTGGGGTGELFF
TGTGCCTGGAGCAATACAGGGGGCGGGGGCACCGGGGAGCTGTTTTTT
>-|-|TRBJ1-1|TRBV28
CASSLPGSGNTEAFF
TGTGCCAGCAGTCTCCCGGGGAGCGGGAACACTGAAGCTTTCTTT
>-|-|TRBJ2-7|TRBV19
CASAGTASYEQYF
TGTGCCAGTGCCGGGACTGCCTCCTACGAGCAGTACTTC
>-|-|TRBJ2-1|TRBV6-1
CASSERDSLNEQFF
TGTGCCAGCAGTGAACGGGACTCTTTAAATGAGCAGTTCTTC
>TRBD2|-|TRBJ2-2|TRBV18
CASSPLLAGDLNTGELFF
TGTGCCAGCTCACCATTGCTAGCGGGGGACCTTAACACCGGGGAGCTGTTTTTT
>TRBD1|-|TRBJ2-1|TRBV10-3
CAIRDTGAYNEQFF
TGTGCCATCAGAGATACAGGGGCCTACAATGAGCAGTTCTTC
>TRBD1|-|TRBJ2-1|TRBV6-1
CASRLGGGNEQFF
TGTGCCAGCAGACTAGGGGGCGGCAATGAGCAGTTCTTC
>-|-|TRBJ1-1|TRBV29-1
CSVEATAFEAFF
TGCAGCGTTGAAGCTACCGCCTTTGAAGCTTTCTTT
>-|-|TRBJ2-7|TRBV7-9
CASSLGDSEQYF
TGTGCCAGCAGCTTAGGAGACAGCGAGCAGTACTTC
>-|few|TRBJ1-5|TRBV18
CASSGGAGNQPQHF
TGTGCCAGCTCAGGTGGGGCGGGCAATCAGCCCCAGCATTTT
>-|-|TRBJ2-2|TRBV4-2
CASSQPTGQYTGELFF
TGTGCCAGCAGCCAACCAACCGGACAGTACACCGGGGAGCTGTTTTTT